These 16 T cell receptor beta chains originate from one sample sequenced in a study of blood T cell repertoires in COVID-19 (dated by TCRdb to the early 2020s). The library came from the immunoSEQ multiplex PCR assay. TCRdb holds this immuneACCESS table with in-frame rearrangements only. Some clones are missing; in checked studies, unresolved V genes explain under half, and the rest has no known cause. The sample table holds fewer than 150,000 clones, of which about 87% were seen once. The ten largest clones represent approximately 3.3% of the sample. Sequencing was done on a sample of peripheral blood. The receptors were sampled from an older woman with acute or convalescent COVID-19.

The chain has TRBV15 and TRBJ2-3, with a tentative D call TRBD2 (5 bases). Germline CDR1 reads LNHNV; CDR2 reads YYDKDF (reference sequence). The CDR3 spans 16 residues. Trimming stripped 0 bases from V and 1 base from J, with 11 bases between. CDR3 region: CATSRDRGFRTDTQYF. The CDR3 bases are TGTGCCACCAGCAGAGATCGGGGTTTCCGCACAGATACGCAGTATTTT. Complete variable domain (other parts from reference TRBV15 and TRBJ2-3): DAMVIQNPRYQVTQFGKPVTLSCSQTLNHNVMYWYQQKSSQAPKLLFHYYDKDFNNEADTPDNFQSRRPNTSFCFLDIRSPGLGDTAMYLCATSRDRGFRTDTQYFGPGTRLTVL.

The gene calls are TRBV6-5 and TRBJ1-3, with 7 bases matching TRBD1. The CDR3 extends over 15 amino acids. After removal of 5 bases from V and 4 bases from J, the junction contained 8 bases not matched to a gene. CDR1 and CDR2 (germline): MNHEY, SVGAGI. The chain's CDR3 is CASSRQGSSGNTIYF. CDR3 DNA: TGTGCCAGCAGTAGACAGGGAAGTTCGGGAAACACCATATATTTT.

This clone was recorded only once. V gene TRBV18 combines with J gene TRBJ1-2, with a weak D call TRBD1 (6 bases). V dropped 0 bases and J dropped 4 bases, with 15 bases sitting between them. This CDR3 is built from 16 residues. Looked up from germline, CDR1 is KGHSH and CDR2 is LQKENI. CDR3 nucleotides: TGTGCCAGCTCACCACCGACCCGGGACACCAGCTATGGCTACACCTTC. This sequence encodes CASSPPTRDTSYGYTF.

The chain couples TRBV28 to TRBJ1-2; TRBD1 agrees at 8 bases. The CDR3 sequence is 13 residues long. Germline lookup yields CDR1 MDHEN and CDR2 SYDVKM. Unmatched junction bases numbered 7, after V lost 5 bases and J lost 8 bases. The CDR3 bases are TGTGCCAGCAGTAGGACAGGGCGTCGCGGCTACACCTTC. Protein sequence: CASSRTGRRGYTF.

The chain links TRBV24-1 to TRBJ2-5; no reliable D call. CDR1 KGHDR and CDR2 SFDVKD come from the germline V gene. The V end was cut by 6 bases, the J end by 5 bases, with 12 bases between. CDR3 length: 13 amino acids. CDR3 region: CATSSLEMETQYF. CDR3 DNA: TGTGCCACCAGTTCCCTAGAAATGGAGACCCAGTACTTC.

The rearrangement uses TRBV2 and TRBJ1-3; 9 nucleotides line up with TRBD1. V lost 6 bases to trimming and J lost 2 bases; unmatched junction nucleotides: 2. Per the germline V gene, CDR1 is SNHLY and CDR2 is FYNNEI. The CDR3 runs 14 residues. The CDR3 sequence is CASRQGAAGNTIYF. In DNA form, the CDR3 reads TGTGCCAGCAGACAGGGGGCAGCTGGAAACACCATATATTTT.

In DNA, the CDR3 is TGTGCCATCAGCCCCGAAAGCGGTGGATACAATGAGCAGTTCTTC. It encodes CAISPESGGYNEQFF. The V gene is TRBV10-3, the J gene TRBJ2-1, with a weak D call TRBD2 (5 bases). Germline CDR1 ENHRY, CDR2 SYGVKD. Trimming pared 6 bases from V and 4 bases from J, leaving 16 bases between. CDR3 length equals 15 residues.

V and J are TRBV19 and TRBJ1-2; D not resolved. V was cut by 3 bases and J by 2 bases, with 7 bases left in between. Germline V gene lookup returns CDR1 LNHDA and CDR2 SQIVND (reference sequence). The CDR3 is 13 amino acids. CDR3 loop: CASSIQVNYGYTF. The CDR3 DNA reads TGTGCCAGTAGTATTCAGGTGAACTATGGCTACACCTTC.

This clone was seen only once. The chain has TRBV6-5 and TRBJ2-1; D is possibly TRBD1 (6 bases). The V and J ends lost 11 bases and 7 bases respectively, with 18 bases between them. There are 13 residues in the CDR3. Germline loops: CDR1 MNHEY, CDR2 SVGAGI. The CDR3 spells CASRNRVGNEQFF. The CDR3 region has the DNA TGTGCCTCCCGAAACAGGGTAGGAAATGAGCAGTTCTTC.

The CDR3 is CASSLGGLAISGELFF. The CDR3 DNA follows: TGTGCCAGCAGCTTAGGAGGACTAGCGATTAGCGGGGAGCTGTTTTTT. The rearrangement joins TRBV7-6 to TRBJ2-2, with 9 positions matching TRBD2. Germline V gives CDR1 SGHVS, CDR2 FNYEAQ. V was clipped by 1 base and J by 7 bases; unmatched bases: 7. The CDR3 is 16 amino acids.

V gene TRBV28 combines with J gene TRBJ1-3; D uncertain. With 4 bases removed from V and 8 bases from J, the gap between germline ends came to 12 bases. Germline V gene data show CDR1 as MDHEN and CDR2 as SYDVKM. This CDR3 has 13 residues. CDR3 protein: CASSYGQRDTIYF. The CDR3 nucleotides are TGTGCCAGCAGTTACGGGCAGCGGGACACCATATATTTT. The variable domain in full, with the rest retrieved from reference TRBV28 and TRBJ1-3, is DVKVTQSSRYLVKRTGEKVFLECVQDMDHENMFWYRQDPGLGLRLIYFSYDVKMKEKGDIPEGYSVSREKKERFSLILESASTNQTSMYLCASSYGQRDTIYFGEGSWLTVV.

J is TRBJ1-4 and V is TRBV5-5; 8 bases fit TRBD1. V dropped 0 bases and J dropped 4; count of bases not matched to a gene: 8. The CDR3 extends over 17 amino acids. Germline CDR1 and CDR2: SGHKS and YYEKEE (reference sequence). The CDR3 DNA sequence: TGTGCCAGCAGCTTGGCGGGACAGGACCTATTTAATGAAAAACTGTTTTTT. Amino acids: CASSLAGQDLFNEKLFF.

This rearrangement joins TRBV5-6 to TRBJ1-1; tentative D call: TRBD1 (5 bases). This CDR3 is built from 18 residues. The germline CDR1 and CDR2 sequences are SGHDT and YYEEEE. Trimming took 6 bases from V and 0 from J, leaving 24 bases between them. The CDR3, as DNA: TGTGCCAGCACTCAGATGGGGCAGCTACTTACCATGAACACTGAAGCTTTCTTT. It is translated as CASTQMGQLLTMNTEAFF.

This rearrangement joins TRBV28 to TRBJ1-1, with D possibly matching TRBD1 (6 bases). The germline CDR1 and CDR2 sequences are MDHEN and SYDVKM. V lost 6 bases and J lost 2, with 13 bases in between. The CDR3 has 14 residues. In DNA form, the CDR3 reads TGTGCCAGCAGCAGGGGTGGGGAAAACACTGAAGCTTTCTTT. It codes for CASSRGGENTEAFF.

V usage is TRBV7-2 and J usage is TRBJ1-3, with TRBD1 matching over 7 bases. Germline V gene sequence: CDR1 SGHTA, CDR2 FQGNSA. This CDR3 has 14 residues. V lost 5 bases and J lost 0; bases outside the gene matches: 1. The CDR3 loop reads CASSQGGSGNTIYF. CDR3 nucleotides: TGTGCCAGCAGCCAGGGGGGCTCTGGAAACACCATATATTTT.

The chain uses TRBV3-1 (or the pseudogene TRBV3-2) and TRBJ1-1; D uncertain. The CDR3 sequence is 15 residues long. V lost 5 bases and J lost 0, with 13 bases in between. Germline CDR1 reads LGHDT; CDR2 reads YNNKEL (reference sequence). The CDR3 DNA sequence: TGTGCCAGCAGCGGGCGCCTGGAAGTGAACACTGAAGCTTTCTTT. This sequence encodes CASSGRLEVNTEAFF.